The 22 T cell receptor beta chains reported below all come from one sample, sequenced in a study of cytomegalovirus exposure and HLA in healthy donors. The primer mix had 60 Vbeta and 13 Jbeta primers. The protocol was immunoSEQ multiplex PCR, while the TCRdb copy is restricted to in-frame clones and leaves out a portion. The sample has fewer than 250,000 clones; about four fifths are singletons. Material for sequencing was PBMCs. All receptors derive from a woman between 50 and 59 years old in good health and CMV-seropositive.

The DNA of the CDR3 is TGTGCCAGCAGCTTGACTAGCGGACTCTCCTACGAGCAGTACTTC. Its translation is CASSLTSGLSYEQYF. The V and J genes are TRBV7-9 and TRBJ2-7; TRBD2 agrees at 9 bases. The CDR3 totals 15 residues. Germline V gives CDR1 SEHNR, CDR2 FQNEAQ (reference sequence). The junction had 3 bases not matched to a gene; V was cut back by 3 bases and J by 0 bases.

The J gene is TRBJ1-4, the V gene TRBV5-1; 7 nucleotides match TRBD1. The CDR3 spans 15 residues. J gave up 0 bases and V 3 bases, and 2 bases lay outside the gene matches. Looked up from germline, CDR1 is SGHRS and CDR2 is YFSETQ. The CDR3 is CASSWGTATNEKLFF. DNA of the CDR3: TGCGCCAGCAGCTGGGGGACAGCAACTAATGAAAAACTGTTTTTT.

The rearrangement uses TRBV15 and TRBJ2-7; D perhaps matches TRBD2 (6 bases). V lost 3 bases and J lost 3, with 6 bases in between. This CDR3 comprises 12 residues. Germline V gene sequence: CDR1 LNHNV, CDR2 YYDKDF (reference sequence). The CDR3 coding sequence is TGTGCCACCAGCAGGGAGGGCTACGAGCAGTACTTC. Residues: CATSREGYEQYF.

The chain employs TRBV5-5 and TRBJ2-7; unclear D gene. This CDR3 contains 12 residues. V was shortened by 4 bases and J by 2 bases, with 7 bases between the two germline ends. Germline V gene data show CDR1 as SGHKS and CDR2 as YYEKEE (reference sequence). The CDR3 DNA sequence: TGTGCCAGCAGCCTCTCGGCCTACGAGCAGTACTTC. This gives the protein CASSLSAYEQYF. The variable domain in full, with the rest retrieved from reference TRBV5-5 and TRBJ2-7, is DAGVTQSPTHLIKTRGQQVTLRCSPISGHKSVSWYQQVLGQGPQFIFQYYEKEERGRGNFPDRFSARQFPNYSSELNVNALLLGDSALYLCASSLSAYEQYFGPGTRLTVT.

The chain recombines TRBV15 with TRBJ2-5, with D unclear. Trimming cost V 0 bases and J 5 bases, with 7 bases left between them. In germline, CDR1 is LNHNV, CDR2 YYDKDF (reference sequence). The CDR3 covers 13 residues. In DNA, the CDR3 is TGTGCCACCAGCAGAGATCTCCAGGAGACCCAGTACTTC. This sequence encodes CATSRDLQETQYF.

The V and J genes are TRBV6-1 and TRBJ1-5; the match to TRBD1 covers 7 bases. Germline V CDR1 and CDR2: MNHNS, SASEGT. V lost 4 bases, J lost 6 bases, and 6 bases stayed unmatched. This CDR3 is built from 14 residues. In nucleotides, the CDR3 is TGTGCCAGCAGTGCAAGGGGGCAGATTCAGCCCCAGCATTTT. This translates into CASSARGQIQPQHF.

The chain combines TRBV2 with TRBJ1-1, with D perhaps TRBD1 (5 bases). V gave up 7 bases and J gave up 1 base, with 13 bases separating them. CDR1 SNHLY and CDR2 FYNNEI come from the germline V gene. The CDR3 has 14 amino acids. CDR3 protein: CASTTLDRNTEAFF. CDR3 nucleotide sequence: TGTGCCAGCACCACCCTAGACAGGAACACTGAAGCTTTCTTT.

The rearrangement joins TRBV30 to TRBJ2-5, with D unresolved. The CDR3 runs 13 residues. Trimming removed 0 bases at V and 0 bases at J, with 5 bases between. Germline loops: CDR1 GTSNPN, CDR2 SVGIG (reference sequence). The CDR3: CAWSVRYQETQYF. The DNA of the CDR3 is TGTGCCTGGAGTGTCAGGTACCAAGAGACCCAGTACTTC.

A note on this clone: Sequence at one end of the junction differs from germline and may be a read error. The V gene is TRBV9, the J gene TRBJ2-1, with 13 bases aligning to TRBD2. Germline loops: CDR1 SGDLS, CDR2 YYNGEE. This CDR3 contains 19 residues. CDR3 bases: TGTGCCAGCAGCACTCGAGGGACTAGCGGGGACCCGACCTACAATGAGCAGCTCTTC. Amino acid sequence: CASSTRGTSGDPTYNEQLF.

The chain recombines TRBV5-4 with TRBJ1-2; 9 positions agree with TRBD1. The CDR3 consists of 14 residues. Germline CDR1 SGHNT, CDR2 YYREEE (reference sequence). With 4 bases clipped from V and 2 bases from J, the junction kept 3 bases outside the gene matches. The CDR3 loop is CASSRDRENYGYTF. The CDR3 DNA follows: TGTGCCAGCAGCCGGGACAGGGAGAACTATGGCTACACCTTC.

The CDR3 is CASSLVPVRNTEAFF. For the CDR3, the DNA is TGCGCCAGCAGCTTGGTCCCAGTCAGGAACACTGAAGCTTTCTTT. J is TRBJ1-1 and V is TRBV5-1; D is ambiguous. The CDR3 runs to 15 residues. Per germline, CDR1 SGHRS and CDR2 YFSETQ. V lost 0 bases to trimming and J lost 1 base, with 10 bases between them.

CDR3 region: CASSFPGVPETQYF. CDR3 coding DNA: TGTGCCAGCAGCTTCCCCGGGGTTCCGGAGACCCAGTACTTC. The rearrangement links TRBV16 to TRBJ2-5; a weak D match, TRBD2 (5 bases). Trimming took off 5 bases at V and 5 bases at J, with 15 bases between the two ends. In germline, CDR1 is KGHSY, CDR2 FQNENV. The CDR3 has 14 amino acids.

V usage is TRBV27 and J usage is TRBJ2-7; no definite D call. The germline V and J ends were trimmed by 4 bases and 3 bases, with 10 bases remaining between them. The length of the CDR3 is 13 residues. Germline values: CDR1 MNHEY, CDR2 SMNVEV (reference sequence). The CDR3 DNA reads TGTGCCAGCAGTTGGGCATACAACTACGAGCAGTACTTC. Protein: CASSWAYNYEQYF.

The rearrangement joins TRBV9 to TRBJ2-3; D gene ambiguous. Germline CDR1 reads SGDLS; CDR2 reads YYNGEE. The CDR3 is made up of 12 amino acids. The ends were cut back, 4 bases at V and 0 bases at J, with 3 bases in the middle. In DNA, the CDR3 is TGTGCCAGCAGCCCTAGCACAGATACGCAGTATTTT. It specifies CASSPSTDTQYF.

The rearrangement joins TRBV7-8 to TRBJ1-5; D unresolved. The CDR3 runs 15 residues. Trimming cost V 1 base and J 0 bases, with 7 bases left between them. Per the germline V gene, CDR1 is SGHVS and CDR2 is FQNEAQ. The CDR3 DNA is TGTGCCAGCAGCTTAGGACACATTAGCAATCAGCCCCAGCATTTT. It translates to CASSLGHISNQPQHF. Full variable domain (rest looked up from reference TRBV7-8 and TRBJ1-5): GAGVSQSPRYKVAKRGQDVALRCDPISGHVSLFWYQQALGQGPEFLTYFQNEAQLDKSGLPSDRFFAERPEGSVSTLKIQRTQQEDSAVYLCASSLGHISNQPQHFGDGTRLSIL.

This clone has just one count. The rearrangement uses TRBV7-2 and TRBJ2-7, with TRBD1 identical over 8 bases. Germline lookup yields CDR1 SGHTA and CDR2 FQGNSA. The CDR3 covers 14 residues. The junction had 7 bases not matched to a gene; V was cut back by 3 bases and J by 6 bases. CDR3 protein: CASSFRTGQAEQYF. The CDR3 coding sequence is TGTGCCAGCAGCTTCCGGACAGGGCAGGCCGAGCAGTACTTC.

In its sample, this clone was seen a few times. CDR3 residues: CSVEGQTNEKLFF. The CDR3 DNA reads as TGCAGCGTTGAGGGACAGACTAATGAAAAACTGTTTTTT. The chain carries TRBV29-1 and TRBJ1-4; 7 bases match TRBD1. CDR3 length: 13 residues. Trimming took 3 bases from V and 2 from J; bases not matched to a gene: 0. The germline CDR1 and CDR2 sequences are SQVTM and ANQGSEA.

V usage is TRBV7-9 and J usage is TRBJ1-3, with TRBD1 matching over 10 bases. This CDR3 comprises 12 residues. With V trimmed by 10 bases and J by 6 bases, 3 bases remained unmatched. Germline CDR1 and CDR2: SEHNR and FQNEAQ (reference sequence). The CDR3 DNA reads TGTGCCACGGGACAGGGGATAAACACCATATATTTT. Amino acids: CATGQGINTIYF.

The chain uses TRBV18 and TRBJ2-5; 7 bases map to TRBD1. The J segment lost 5 bases and the V segment lost 1 base, leaving 7 bases of the junction unmatched. Germline CDR1 reads KGHSH; CDR2 reads LQKENI. The CDR3 is 15 amino acids. The CDR3 sequence: CASSPRQGPTETQYF. CDR3 sequence (DNA): TGTGCCAGCTCACCACGACAGGGTCCCACGGAGACCCAGTACTTC.

The rearrangement links TRBV4-3 to TRBJ2-7, with 7 bases identical to TRBD1. Germline-derived CDR1 and CDR2 are LGHNA and YSLEER. Germline trimming cut 4 bases from V and 1 base from J; bases unmatched to any gene: 7. This CDR3 is 15 amino acids long. Here the CDR3 DNA reads TGCGCCAGCAGCCTCCAGACAGGGATTTCCTACGAGCAGTACTTC. Its protein is CASSLQTGISYEQYF.

The chain carries TRBV19 and TRBJ1-3; 7 bases line up with TRBD1. The CDR3 spans 14 residues. Germline loops: CDR1 LNHDA, CDR2 SQIVND (reference sequence). J lost 1 base, V lost 5 bases, and 2 bases had no gene match. This CDR3 reads CASSWDSSGNTIYF. The CDR3 DNA follows: TGTGCCAGTAGTTGGGACAGTTCTGGAAACACCATATATTTT.

Points on this clone: Germline is not matched at one junction end, which may reflect a read error. The CDR3 DNA reads as TGTTCCAGCAGCTTAACCAGTCGGAGGTACGAGCAGTACTTC. It encodes CSSSLTSRRYEQYF. J is TRBJ2-7 and V is TRBV7-9; D is possibly TRBD2 (5 bases). This CDR3 is 14 amino acids long. In germline, CDR1 is SEHNR, CDR2 FQNEAQ (reference sequence).